This TCR beta chain was sequenced for a study of cytomegalovirus exposure and HLA in healthy donors. This clone came up a few times. Its target is unknown. This CDR3 region has 14 residues. Germline-derived CDR1 and CDR2 are LNHDA and SQIVND (reference sequence). V gave up 6 bases and J gave up 5 bases; unmatched junction bases: 6. Both 60 Vbeta primers and 13 Jbeta primers went into the PCR. Sequencing used immunoSEQ multiplex PCR; TCRdb keeps in-frame clones, though not all of them. Found here are about 150,000 clones, about 82% of them singletons; the top ten hold approximately 1.8%. Broader study findings: In vitro experiments confirmed that three CMV-associated chains were specific for CMV antigens. Earlier analysis looked at TCR beta V segments, and most were productive about 87% or about 30% of the time. Relative to equally common others, HLA-associated TCR beta chains showed greater clonal expansion in a later analysis. With further analysis later on, most CMV-associated TCR beta chains appeared HLA-restricted.

The chain has TRBV19 and TRBJ2-5, with TRBD1 matching over 10 bases. The sequence derives from a female donor in good health and CMV-seropositive. The specimen was PBMCs. CDR3 protein: CASRRQGASETQYF. CDR3 nucleotides: TGTGCCAGTAGGAGACAGGGGGCGAGCGAGACCCAGTACTTC. The complete variable domain, with remaining parts taken from reference TRBV19 and TRBJ2-5, reads DGGITQSPKYLFRKEGQNVTLSCEQNLNHDAMYWYRQDPGQGLRLIYYSQIVNDFQKGDIAEGYSVSREKKESFPLTVTSAQKNPTAFYLCASRRQGASETQYFGPGTRLLVL.